These 20 T cell receptor beta chains originate from one sample sequenced in a study of CD8+ T cells in alopecia areata. Reverse transcribed after extraction, RNA yielded cDNA as the sequencing template. The repertoire was sequenced with immunoSEQ multiplex PCR; TCRdb's copy has only in-frame clones and lacks some. This table holds approximately 280,000 clones, roughly 50% found once. As to treatment: oral pan-JAK inhibitor, 5-10 mg twice daily. The sequenced sample was CD4+ T cells sorted from blood, obtained at week 24, from a patient treated with tofacitinib. Receptor source: a human donor with alopecia areata.

The CDR3: CASSPGTREDTETQYF. CDR3 DNA sequence: TGTGCCAGCAGCCCGGGGACTAGAGAGGATACCGAGACCCAGTACTTC. The V call is TRBV11-3, the J call TRBJ2-5; 8 nucleotides line up with TRBD2. The CDR3 contains 16 residues. J lost 5 bases, V lost 5 bases, and 13 bases had no gene match. Per germline, CDR1 SGHNT and CDR2 YENEEA.

This CDR3 is CASSLPGTYQFYTYEQYF. The CDR3 DNA follows: TGTGCCAGCAGCCTACCCGGGACATACCAATTTTACACCTACGAGCAGTACTTC. The chain employs TRBV11-2 and TRBJ2-7; weak D call: TRBD1 (6 bases). Germline CDR1 is SGHAT and CDR2 is FQNNGV. V shed 5 bases and J shed 2 bases, with 25 bases lying between them. This CDR3 has 18 residues. Drawing the rest from reference TRBV11-2 and TRBJ2-7, the complete variable domain is EAGVAQSPRYKIIEKRQSVAFWCNPISGHATLYWYQQILGQGPKLLIQFQNNGVVDDSQLPKDRFSAERLKGVDSTLKIQPAKLEDSAVYLCASSLPGTYQFYTYEQYFGPGTRLTVT.

The chain uses TRBV4-1 and TRBJ2-6; possibly TRBD2 for D (6 bases). V lost 1 base to trimming and J lost 0 bases, with 10 bases between them. Germline values: CDR1 MGHRA, CDR2 YSYEKL. The CDR3 has 17 residues. The CDR3 loop reads CASSQGAGISGANVLTF. The CDR3 bases are TGCGCCAGCAGCCAAGGGGCGGGAATCTCTGGGGCCAACGTCCTGACTTTC.

This clone appeared a few times. The chain has TRBV6-5 and TRBJ2-3; TRBD2 is a possible D gene (6 bases). Germline V gene sequence: CDR1 MNHEY, CDR2 SVGAGI. V lost 6 bases to trimming and J lost 2 bases, with 15 bases between them. This CDR3 comprises 15 residues. In nucleotides, the CDR3 is TGTGCCAGCAGAGCTGCGGGACTCTTCACAGATACGCAGTATTTT. Its protein product is CASRAAGLFTDTQYF.

This CDR3 reads CASSPRGLLSDTQYF. The CDR3 DNA is TGTGCCAGCAGCCCACGGGGGCTCCTCTCAGATACGCAGTATTTT. This chain uses TRBV7-2 with TRBJ2-3; D is perhaps TRBD1 or TRBD2 (6 bases each). The germline V gene encodes CDR1 SGHTA and CDR2 FQGNSA. V lost 5 bases to trimming and J lost 4 bases, with 16 bases between them. CDR3 length: 15 amino acids. The full variable domain, completed using reference TRBV7-2 and TRBJ2-3, is GAGVSQSPSNKVTEKGKDVELRCDPISGHTALYWYRQSLGQGLEFLIYFQGNSAPDKSGLPSDRFSAERTGGSVSTLTIQRTQQEDSAVYLCASSPRGLLSDTQYFGPGTRLTVL.

The genes are TRBV28 and TRBJ1-5; 7 positions match TRBD1. Germline CDR1 and CDR2: MDHEN and SYDVKM. CDR3 length: 14 amino acids. Germline trimming cut 6 bases from V and 7 bases from J; bases unmatched to any gene: 9. CDR3 bases: TGTGCCAGCAGCGATTCAGGGGGAGGGCAGCCCCAGCATTTT. It translates to CASSDSGGGQPQHF. The full variable domain, in which reference TRBV28 and TRBJ1-5 provide the parts outside the CDR3, is DVKVTQSSRYLVKRTGEKVFLECVQDMDHENMFWYRQDPGLGLRLIYFSYDVKMKEKGDIPEGYSVSREKKERFSLILESASTNQTSMYLCASSDSGGGQPQHFGDGTRLSIL.

This chain joins TRBV2 and TRBJ1-4; 10 positions match TRBD1. The J segment lost 8 bases and the V segment lost 10 bases, leaving 7 bases of the junction unmatched. In germline, CDR1 is SNHLY, CDR2 FYNNEI. This CDR3 region has 13 residues. CDR3 sequence (DNA): TGTGCCACCGCCGGGACAGGGGACGAAAAACTGTTTTTT. It translates to CATAGTGDEKLFF.

The V gene is TRBV6-6, the J gene TRBJ1-1, with unresolved D. Germline V gives CDR1 MNHNY, CDR2 SVGAGI (reference sequence). This CDR3 has 14 amino acids. V shed 4 bases and J shed 3 bases, with 12 bases lying between them. The CDR3 spells CASSSQSLDTEAFF. The CDR3 DNA reads TGTGCCAGCAGTTCTCAGTCTCTGGACACTGAAGCTTTCTTT.

This clone has more than one count but fewer than ten. The chain joins TRBV7-2 to TRBJ2-5; 13 bases line up with TRBD2. Germline V CDR1 and CDR2: SGHTA, FQGNSA. V dropped 8 bases and J dropped 5; count of bases not matched to a gene: 8. The CDR3 has 15 amino acids. The CDR3 protein is CASVRTSGSWETQYF. The CDR3, as DNA: TGTGCCAGCGTACGGACTAGCGGGAGCTGGGAGACCCAGTACTTC.

The chain links TRBV10-3 to TRBJ1-2, with D possibly TRBD1 on 5 matching bases. Trimming stripped 2 bases from V and 6 bases from J, with 13 bases between. The CDR3 has 14 residues. Germline values: CDR1 ENHRY, CDR2 SYGVKD. The DNA for the CDR3 is TGTGCCATCAGTGAGAAGGGGCCATTAGATGGCTACACCTTC. This sequence encodes CAISEKGPLDGYTF.

The J gene is TRBJ2-7, the V gene TRBV30; TRBD2 matches at 12 bases. V lost 3 bases to trimming and J lost 7 bases; unmatched junction nucleotides: 10. The germline gives CDR1 GTSNPN, CDR2 SVGIG (reference sequence). The CDR3 covers 15 residues. CDR3 DNA sequence: TGTGCCTGGAGACAGCTAGCGGGGGGGCCCAGTGAGCAGTACTTC. Its protein is CAWRQLAGGPSEQYF.

The V and J genes are TRBV30 and TRBJ2-7; maybe TRBD1 (6 bases). V dropped 5 bases and J dropped 5 bases, with 19 bases sitting between them. CDR1 is GTSNPN, CDR2 SVGIG, per germline (reference sequence). This CDR3 region has 14 residues. Written as DNA, the CDR3 is TGTGCCTGGGCCACCCGAGGGGGAACTAACGAGCAGTACTTC. It yields the protein CAWATRGGTNEQYF.

This clone turned up a few times. V and J are TRBV18 and TRBJ1-4; D perhaps matches TRBD1 (5 bases). V was pared by 6 bases and J by 3 bases, with 17 bases between. The CDR3 has 16 amino acids. From germline, CDR1 is KGHSH and CDR2 LQKENI. This CDR3 reads CASSHTAGRANEKLFF. CDR3 bases: TGTGCCAGCTCGCACACCGCAGGGCGGGCTAATGAAAAACTGTTTTTT.

V usage is TRBV1 and J usage is TRBJ1-4; TRBD1, the D gene given by the table, was not confirmed from the DNA. TRBV1 is a recognized pseudogene. This CDR3 has 14 amino acids. CDR3 sequence (DNA): TGCACCAGCAGCCCACGGGACATCTGGGAAAAACTGTTTTTT. Protein sequence: CTSSPRDIWEKLFF.

The chain carries TRBV15 and TRBJ1-2, with D perhaps matching TRBD1 (6 bases). Per the germline V gene, CDR1 is LNHNV and CDR2 is YYDKDF (reference sequence). V lost 0 bases and J 5 bases, leaving 13 bases between the germline ends. There are 15 residues in the CDR3. CDR3 protein: CATSRDQGREYGYTF. CDR3 bases: TGTGCCACCAGCAGAGATCAGGGGAGAGAATATGGCTACACCTTC.

The rearrangement links TRBV6-1 to TRBJ2-7; D perhaps matches TRBD1 (6 bases). With 4 bases removed from V and 6 bases from J, the gap between germline ends came to 22 bases. CDR1 and CDR2 from the germline V gene are MNHNS and SASEGT. CDR3 length: 16 amino acids. CDR3 loop: CASSGAWGQAVSEQYF. CDR3 in DNA: TGTGCCAGCAGTGGCGCCTGGGGGCAGGCTGTATCCGAGCAGTACTTC.

This clone was seen only a few times. This chain connects TRBV18 to TRBJ2-7; the match to TRBD1 covers 9 bases. The ends lost 3 bases at V and 2 bases at J; junction bases unmatched: 14. Germline CDR1 KGHSH, CDR2 LQKENI. The CDR3 totals 18 residues. The CDR3 coding sequence is TGTGCCAGCTCACCCCCGGGGACAGGGCTCTTCCCAACCTACGAGCAGTACTTC. Translated, it gives CASSPPGTGLFPTYEQYF.

Concerning this clone itself: The same CDR3 can be traced to other DNA sequences in this sample. This chain connects TRBV30 to TRBJ2-5; no reliable D call. The CDR3 extends over 11 amino acids. Germline V CDR1 and CDR2: GTSNPN, SVGIG (reference sequence). The V end lost 2 bases, the J end lost 5 bases, and 6 bases lay between the germline ends. CDR3 residues: CAWSPRETQYF. The CDR3 DNA reads TGTGCCTGGAGTCCCCGGGAGACCCAGTACTTC.

V and J are TRBV25-1 and TRBJ1-1; D remains unclear. The germline V gene has CDR1 MGHDK and CDR2 SYGVNS. With 5 bases removed from V and 7 bases from J, the gap between germline ends came to 8 bases. This CDR3 is 11 amino acids long. The CDR3 DNA reads TGTGCCAGCAGTCTGGCGGGTGAAGCTTTCTTT. Encoded protein: CASSLAGEAFF. Variable domain in full (rest from reference TRBV25-1 and TRBJ1-1): EADIYQTPRYLVIGTGKKITLECSQTMGHDKMYWYQQDPGMELHLIHYSYGVNSTEKGDLSSESTVSRIRTEHFPLTLESARPSHTSQYLCASSLAGEAFFGQGTRLTVV.

This clone came up a few times. The CDR3 DNA reads TGTGCCAGCAGCTTATTCAATGAGCAGTTCTTC. Amino acid sequence: CASSLFNEQFF. This chain links TRBV13 with TRBJ2-1; D gene ambiguous. The germline V gene has CDR1 PRHDT and CDR2 FYEKMQ (reference sequence). V shed 2 bases and J shed 6 bases, with 2 bases lying between them. The CDR3 length is 11 residues.